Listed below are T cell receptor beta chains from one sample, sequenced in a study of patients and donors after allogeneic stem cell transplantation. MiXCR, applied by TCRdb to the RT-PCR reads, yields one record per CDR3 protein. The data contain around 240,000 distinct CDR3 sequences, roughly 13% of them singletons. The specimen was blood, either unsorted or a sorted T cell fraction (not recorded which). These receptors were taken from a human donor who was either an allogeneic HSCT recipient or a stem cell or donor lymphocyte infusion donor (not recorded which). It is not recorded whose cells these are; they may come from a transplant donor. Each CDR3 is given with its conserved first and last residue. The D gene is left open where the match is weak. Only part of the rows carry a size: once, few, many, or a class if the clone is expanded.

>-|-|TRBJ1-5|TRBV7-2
TGTGCCAGCAGCTTAGTAGCGGGCTCTAGCAATCAGCCCCAGCATTTT
CASSLVAGSSNQPQHF
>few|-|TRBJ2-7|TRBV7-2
TGTGCCAGCAGCTTAGCTAGCAGGGGAGACGAGCAGTACTTC
CASSLASRGDEQYF
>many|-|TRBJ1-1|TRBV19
TGTGCCAGTAGTATCGGGGGCGGTGAAGCTTTCTTT
CASSIGGGEAFF
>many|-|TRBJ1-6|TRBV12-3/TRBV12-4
TGTGCCAGCAGCCCCGGACTGAATAATTCACCCCTCCACTTT
CASSPGLNNSPLHF
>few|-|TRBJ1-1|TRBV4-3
TGCGCCAGCAGCCTCACGGGGGGGAGCACTGAAGCTTTCTTT
CASSLTGGSTEAFF
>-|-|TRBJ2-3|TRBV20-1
TGCAGTGCTGTGGTCCCAAGGGCCACAGATACGCAGTATTTT
CSAVVPRATDTQYF
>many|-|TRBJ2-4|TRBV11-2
TGTGCCAGCAGCTCTCCTCTGACAGGATGGGCAGTCAAAAACATTCAGTACTTC
CASSSPLTGWAVKNIQYF
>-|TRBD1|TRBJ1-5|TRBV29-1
TGCAGCGTTGAAATACCGGGACAGGGGAAGCCCCAGCATTTT
CSVEIPGQGKPQHF
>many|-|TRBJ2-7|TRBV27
TGTGCCAGCAGCCAGAGGGGGGGAAACGAGCAGTACTTC
CASSQRGGNEQYF
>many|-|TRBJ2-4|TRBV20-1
TGCAGTGCTAGAGATCTTCGGGGTTCAGGCAAAAACATTCAGTACTTC
CSARDLRGSGKNIQYF
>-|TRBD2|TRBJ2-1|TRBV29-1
TGCAGCGTCGCGGGACTACCTTCCGGATTCGGTGAGCAGTTCTTC
CSVAGLPSGFGEQFF
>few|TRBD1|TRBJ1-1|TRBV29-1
TGCAGCGTTGTTCCGGACCGCAGGGGGCGCGAAACTGAAGCTTTCTTT
CSVVPDRRGRETEAFF
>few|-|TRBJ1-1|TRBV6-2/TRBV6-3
TGTGCCAGCAGTTATAGCCGAGCGAACACTGAAGCTTTCTTT
CASSYSRANTEAFF
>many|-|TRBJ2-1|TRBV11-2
TGTGCCAGCAGCTTCCCCTTTGGGCCGGGCAGTGAGCAGTTCTTC
CASSFPFGPGSEQFF
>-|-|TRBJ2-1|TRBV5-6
TGTGCCAGCAGCTTGGCGGCCTTCTCCTACAATGAGCAGTTCTTC
CASSLAAFSYNEQFF
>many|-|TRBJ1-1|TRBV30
TGTGCCTGGAGTGGCCAAACCGAAGCTTTCTTT
CAWSGQTEAFF
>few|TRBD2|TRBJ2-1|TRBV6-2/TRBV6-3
TGTGCCAGCAGTTGGACTAGCGGGGGGGGACGAGAGCAGTTCTTC
CASSWTSGGGREQFF
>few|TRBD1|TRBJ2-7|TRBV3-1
TGTGCCAGCAGCCAGACAGGGGACGAGCAGTACTTC
CASSQTGDEQYF
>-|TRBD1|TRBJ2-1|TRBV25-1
TGTGCCAGCAGTGGGGGTGGGGCCAGGGGGTCCTACAATGAGCAGTTCTTC
CASSGGGARGSYNEQFF
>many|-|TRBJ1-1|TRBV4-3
TGCGCCAGCAGCCAGGGACGGCACCGAAGTGTGGCTTTCTTT
CASSQGRHRSVAFF
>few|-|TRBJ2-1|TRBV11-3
TGTGCCAGCAGCCCCGGTGACAGAATGAGCTCCTACAATGAGCAGTTCTTC
CASSPGDRMSSYNEQFF
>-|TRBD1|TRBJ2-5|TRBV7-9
TGTGCCAGCAGCAAAAAAACAGGGGTGGGAGAGACCCAGTACTTC
CASSKKTGVGETQYF
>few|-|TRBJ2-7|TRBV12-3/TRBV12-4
TGTGCCAGCATACGGCCGGGGCACTACGAGCAGTACTTC
CASIRPGHYEQYF
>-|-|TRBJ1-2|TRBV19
TGTGCCAGTAGTATGTATCCTACGGGTGGCTACACCTTC
CASSMYPTGGYTF
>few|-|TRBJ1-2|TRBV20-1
TGCAGTGCTAGACCAACTTCAAACACCGGCTACACCTTC
CSARPTSNTGYTF
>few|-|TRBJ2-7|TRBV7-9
TGTGCCAGCAGTAGGGTCCCCTACGAGCAGTACTTC
CASSRVPYEQYF
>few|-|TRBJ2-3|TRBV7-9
TGTGCCAGCAGCTTAGTAATCGCCCTCAGCACAGATACGCAGTATTTT
CASSLVIALSTDTQYF
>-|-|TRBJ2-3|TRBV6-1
TGTGCCAGCAGTGAAGGTTGGACACTCGACGGCACAGATACGCAGTATTTT
CASSEGWTLDGTDTQYF
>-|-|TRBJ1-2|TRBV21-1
TGTGCCAGCAGCAAAAGGACTGGTGGCAGGGGGCTGTCCTGCTATGGCTACACCTTC
CASSKRTGGRGLSCYGYTF
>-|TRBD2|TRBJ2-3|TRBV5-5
TGTGCCAGCAGGCTTGACCTAGCGGGAGCAGATACGCAGTATTTT
CASRLDLAGADTQYF
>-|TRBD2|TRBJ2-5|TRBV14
TGTGCCAGCAGCTTCCGACTAGCGGGTGGCCAAGAGACCCAGTACTTC
CASSFRLAGGQETQYF
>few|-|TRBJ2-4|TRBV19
TGTGCCAGTAGTGGGGGCGGACTACTCAAAAACATTCAGTACTTC
CASSGGGLLKNIQYF
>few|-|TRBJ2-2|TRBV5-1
TGCGCCAGCCACCTTTCTTCAGGGATGGGCACCGGGGAGCTGTTTTTT
CASHLSSGMGTGELFF
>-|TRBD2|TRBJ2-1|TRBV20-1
TGCAGTGCTAGAGATCGACGAACTAGCGGGGGCCGAAGCTCCTACAATGAGCAGTTCTTC
CSARDRRTSGGRSSYNEQFF
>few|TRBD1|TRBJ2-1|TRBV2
TGTGCCACTCAACAGGGGGGCTCGACGCGCGCGGGGGAGCAGTTCTTC
CATQQGGSTRAGEQFF
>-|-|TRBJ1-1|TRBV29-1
TGCAGCGTTGAAAGGGCGAACACTGAAGCTTTCTTT
CSVERANTEAFF
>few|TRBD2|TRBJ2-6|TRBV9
TGTGCCAGCAGCGTAGCTCCCGGGGAGGGGGTCCTGACTTTC
CASSVAPGEGVLTF